The rows below give T cell receptor beta chains drawn from one sample of a study of blood T cell repertoires in COVID-19. TCRdb's copy holds only in-frame clones and misses some; the assay was immunoSEQ multiplex PCR. The sample comprises some 460,000 clones, about 90% of which are singletons, and just under 2% rests with the top ten. Source material: PBMCs or T cells enriched from blood (not recorded which). The receptors come from a woman aged 18-29 years with acute COVID-19. Both conserved end residues are part of each CDR3. D genes are given only for firm matches. The size field is filled for only some rows; it gives once, few, many or a size class.

clone_size: .
j_call: TRBJ1-1
d_call: TRBD1
v_call: TRBV7-6
cdr3_aa: CASSGAAGGFYTEAFF
cdr3_nt: TGTGCCAGCAGCGGAGCGGCAGGGGGCTTTTATACTGAAGCTTTCTTT

clone_size: .
j_call: TRBJ2-1
d_call: .
v_call: TRBV20-1
cdr3_aa: CSARSTNEQFF
cdr3_nt: TGCAGTGCTAGGAGTACCAATGAGCAGTTCTTC

clone_size: once
j_call: TRBJ2-5
d_call: .
v_call: TRBV27
cdr3_aa: CASSNNLAQVYF
cdr3_nt: TGTGCCAGCAGTAATAACCTAGCGCAGGTCTACTTC

clone_size: .
j_call: TRBJ1-2
d_call: .
v_call: TRBV21-1
cdr3_aa: CASSVAGDTGYTF
cdr3_nt: TGTGCCAGCAGTGTTGCAGGCGATACTGGCTACACCTTC

clone_size: .
j_call: TRBJ1-5
d_call: .
v_call: TRBV10-3
cdr3_aa: CAISFRSDQPQHF
cdr3_nt: TGTGCCATCAGTTTCCGAAGCGATCAGCCCCAGCATTTT

clone_size: .
j_call: TRBJ1-1
d_call: .
v_call: TRBV10-1
cdr3_aa: CASSEWQSGTEAFF
cdr3_nt: TGCGCCAGCAGTGAGTGGCAGTCGGGGACTGAAGCTTTCTTT

clone_size: .
j_call: TRBJ2-3
d_call: TRBD1
v_call: TRBV5-1
cdr3_aa: CASSTGQGRTDTQYF
cdr3_nt: TGCGCCAGCAGCACTGGACAGGGACGAACAGATACGCAGTATTTT

clone_size: .
j_call: TRBJ2-2
d_call: .
v_call: TRBV12-3/TRBV12-4
cdr3_aa: CASLGSTGELFF
cdr3_nt: TGTGCCAGCCTTGGCAGCACCGGGGAGCTGTTTTTT

clone_size: .
j_call: TRBJ2-3
d_call: TRBD2
v_call: TRBV5-6
cdr3_aa: CASSLGTSGSFRDTQYF
cdr3_nt: TGTGCCAGCAGCTTGGGGACTAGCGGGAGTTTCAGAGATACGCAGTATTTT

clone_size: .
j_call: TRBJ2-3
d_call: .
v_call: TRBV4-3
cdr3_aa: CASSQDGSSTDTQYF
cdr3_nt: TGCGCCAGCAGCCAAGATGGCTCCAGCACAGATACGCAGTATTTT

clone_size: once
j_call: TRBJ1-1
d_call: .
v_call: TRBV24-1
cdr3_aa: CATRGPLGNDDEAFF
cdr3_nt: TGTGCCACCAGGGGCCCCTTAGGAAACGACGATGAAGCTTTCTTT

clone_size: .
j_call: TRBJ2-3
d_call: .
v_call: TRBV29-1
cdr3_aa: CSVFLGESTDTQYF
cdr3_nt: TGCAGCGTTTTTCTCGGGGAGAGCACAGATACGCAGTATTTT

clone_size: .
j_call: TRBJ2-1
d_call: TRBD2
v_call: TRBV19
cdr3_aa: CASSMTSGRALEQFF
cdr3_nt: TGTGCCAGTAGTATGACTAGCGGGAGGGCATTAGAGCAGTTCTTC

clone_size: .
j_call: TRBJ2-7
d_call: .
v_call: TRBV27
cdr3_aa: CASSPLREVYEQYF
cdr3_nt: TGTGCCAGCAGTCCACTCAGGGAAGTCTACGAGCAGTACTTC

clone_size: .
j_call: TRBJ2-3
d_call: TRBD2
v_call: TRBV28
cdr3_aa: CATGRTDTQYF
cdr3_nt: TGTGCGACCGGGAGGACGGATACGCAGTATTTT

clone_size: once
j_call: TRBJ2-7
d_call: .
v_call: TRBV12-3/TRBV12-4
cdr3_aa: CASRSEGYEQYF
cdr3_nt: TGTGCCAGCAGATCGGAGGGCTACGAGCAGTACTTC

clone_size: .
j_call: TRBJ2-7
d_call: TRBD2
v_call: TRBV7-6
cdr3_aa: CASSLVAGIAYEQYF
cdr3_nt: TGTGCCAGCAGCTTAGTAGCGGGAATCGCCTACGAGCAGTACTTC

clone_size: once
j_call: TRBJ1-2
d_call: TRBD1
v_call: TRBV7-9
cdr3_aa: CASSLGQGVPSGYTF
cdr3_nt: TGTGCCAGCAGCTTGGGACAGGGGGTTCCTTCGGGCTACACCTTC

clone_size: .
j_call: TRBJ2-2
d_call: TRBD2
v_call: TRBV7-8
cdr3_aa: CASSLEGTRANTGELFF
cdr3_nt: TGTGCCAGCAGCTTAGAGGGGACTAGGGCAAACACCGGGGAGCTGTTTTTT

clone_size: .
j_call: TRBJ1-5
d_call: .
v_call: TRBV7-9
cdr3_aa: CASSPYSDNQPQHF
cdr3_nt: TGTGCCAGCAGCCCCTACAGTGACAATCAGCCCCAGCATTTT

clone_size: .
j_call: TRBJ1-2
d_call: .
v_call: TRBV14
cdr3_aa: CASSYGPGSGYGYTF
cdr3_nt: TGTGCCAGCAGCTATGGACCGGGAAGTGGCTATGGCTACACCTTC

clone_size: .
j_call: TRBJ1-2
d_call: .
v_call: TRBV5-1
cdr3_aa: CASREGQSNYGYTF
cdr3_nt: TGCGCCAGCAGGGAAGGACAGAGTAACTATGGCTACACCTTC

clone_size: .
j_call: TRBJ2-3
d_call: .
v_call: TRBV12-3/TRBV12-4
cdr3_aa: CATTSGSTDTQYF
cdr3_nt: TGTGCCACCACCTCAGGGAGCACAGATACGCAGTATTTT

clone_size: .
j_call: TRBJ2-7
d_call: .
v_call: TRBV7-9
cdr3_aa: CASSPQGMDEQYF
cdr3_nt: TGTGCCAGCAGCCCGCAGGGGATGGACGAGCAGTACTTC

clone_size: .
j_call: TRBJ1-5
d_call: TRBD1
v_call: TRBV7-9
cdr3_aa: CASSLERGTDSNQPQHF
cdr3_nt: TGTGCCAGCAGCTTAGAGAGAGGGACAGATAGCAATCAGCCCCAGCATTTT

clone_size: .
j_call: TRBJ1-2
d_call: TRBD1
v_call: TRBV7-8
cdr3_aa: CASSLPQGYGYTF
cdr3_nt: TGTGCCAGCAGCTTACCACAGGGGTACGGCTACACCTTC

clone_size: .
j_call: TRBJ1-6
d_call: TRBD1
v_call: TRBV3-1/TRBV3-2
cdr3_aa: CASRTGTGSQSPLHF
cdr3_nt: TGTGCCAGCAGGACCGGGACAGGGAGCCAGTCACCCCTCCACTTT

clone_size: .
j_call: TRBJ2-2
d_call: TRBD1
v_call: TRBV5-1
cdr3_aa: CASSSQGTGNTGELFF
cdr3_nt: TGCGCCAGCAGCTCGCAAGGGACAGGTAACACCGGGGAGCTGTTTTTT

clone_size: .
j_call: TRBJ2-1
d_call: TRBD2
v_call: TRBV7-8
cdr3_aa: CASTKGRLAAGYNEQFF
cdr3_nt: TGTGCCAGCACTAAGGGGAGACTAGCGGCAGGCTACAATGAGCAGTTCTTC

clone_size: .
j_call: TRBJ1-4
d_call: .
v_call: TRBV18
cdr3_aa: CASSPGHANEKLFF
cdr3_nt: TGTGCCAGCTCACCAGGACACGCTAATGAAAAACTGTTTTTT

clone_size: .
j_call: TRBJ1-5
d_call: TRBD1
v_call: TRBV6-5
cdr3_aa: CASSYSRDRGQPQHF
cdr3_nt: TGTGCCAGCAGTTACTCGAGGGACAGGGGACAGCCCCAGCATTTT

clone_size: .
j_call: TRBJ1-2
d_call: .
v_call: TRBV4-3
cdr3_aa: CASSQAPKTGTRGYTF
cdr3_nt: TGCGCCAGCAGCCAAGCCCCGAAAACAGGGACTAGAGGCTACACCTTC

clone_size: .
j_call: TRBJ2-2
d_call: .
v_call: TRBV7-2
cdr3_aa: CASSLAGLNTGELFF
cdr3_nt: TGTGCCAGCAGCTTAGCGGGACTTAACACCGGGGAGCTGTTTTTT

clone_size: .
j_call: TRBJ1-2
d_call: .
v_call: TRBV7-9
cdr3_aa: CASSLDSNYGYTF
cdr3_nt: TGTGCCAGCAGCTTAGACAGTAACTATGGCTACACCTTC

clone_size: few
j_call: TRBJ2-7
d_call: .
v_call: TRBV2
cdr3_aa: CASVNQGNYEQYF
cdr3_nt: TGTGCCAGCGTAAACCAGGGGAATTACGAGCAGTACTTC

clone_size: .
j_call: TRBJ1-5
d_call: .
v_call: TRBV2
cdr3_aa: CASSDSVYANQPQHF
cdr3_nt: TGTGCCAGCAGTGATTCGGTATACGCTAATCAGCCCCAGCATTTT

clone_size: .
j_call: TRBJ1-5
d_call: .
v_call: TRBV7-2
cdr3_aa: CASSLVVSSGVGNQPQHF
cdr3_nt: TGTGCCAGCAGCTTAGTGGTATCGTCGGGGGTTGGCAATCAGCCCCAGCATTTT

clone_size: .
j_call: TRBJ1-5
d_call: .
v_call: TRBV9
cdr3_aa: CASSVGLNQPQHF
cdr3_nt: TGTGCCAGCAGCGTAGGGCTCAATCAGCCCCAGCATTTT

clone_size: once
j_call: TRBJ2-5
d_call: TRBD2
v_call: TRBV3-1/TRBV3-2
cdr3_aa: CASSEMGLALEETQYF
cdr3_nt: TGTGCCAGCAGCGAAATGGGACTAGCATTAGAGGAGACCCAGTACTTC

clone_size: .
j_call: TRBJ1-6
d_call: .
v_call: TRBV6-2/TRBV6-3
cdr3_aa: CASSYEGGSPLHF
cdr3_nt: TGTGCCAGCAGTTACGAGGGTGGTTCACCCCTCCACTTT

clone_size: .
j_call: TRBJ2-5
d_call: .
v_call: TRBV27
cdr3_aa: CASSLSGREGETQYF
cdr3_nt: TGTGCCAGCAGTTTATCCGGGCGGGAAGGGGAGACCCAGTACTTC

clone_size: .
j_call: TRBJ2-3
d_call: .
v_call: TRBV19
cdr3_aa: CASSAPWGAASTDTQYF
cdr3_nt: TGTGCCAGTAGTGCCCCCTGGGGAGCGGCTAGCACAGATACGCAGTATTTT

clone_size: .
j_call: TRBJ2-5
d_call: .
v_call: TRBV11-2
cdr3_aa: CASSQRDF
cdr3_nt: TGTGCCAGCAGCCAGAGGGACTTC

clone_size: .
j_call: TRBJ2-5
d_call: .
v_call: TRBV29-1
cdr3_aa: CSVGSEETQYF
cdr3_nt: TGCAGCGTTGGATCAGAAGAGACCCAGTACTTC

clone_size: .
j_call: TRBJ2-2
d_call: TRBD1
v_call: TRBV3-1/TRBV3-2
cdr3_aa: CATRPGTGNTGELFF
cdr3_nt: TGTGCCACGAGACCCGGGACAGGGAACACCGGGGAGCTGTTTTTT

clone_size: .
j_call: TRBJ2-5
d_call: TRBD2
v_call: TRBV10-1
cdr3_aa: CASSEGRTSGFQETQYF
cdr3_nt: TGCGCCAGCAGTGAGGGGAGGACTAGCGGATTCCAAGAGACCCAGTACTTC

clone_size: few
j_call: TRBJ2-7
d_call: TRBD2
v_call: TRBV7-9
cdr3_aa: CASSSRLATEQYF
cdr3_nt: TGTGCCAGCAGCTCCCGACTAGCAACAGAGCAGTACTTC

clone_size: .
j_call: TRBJ1-3
d_call: .
v_call: TRBV29-1
cdr3_aa: CSAVTGGKGNTIYF
cdr3_nt: TGCAGCGCCGTGACAGGTGGGAAGGGAAACACCATATATTTT

clone_size: few
j_call: TRBJ1-5
d_call: TRBD1
v_call: TRBV6-5
cdr3_aa: CASSFGQGNQPQHF
cdr3_nt: TGTGCCAGCAGCTTCGGACAGGGGAACCAGCCCCAGCATTTT

clone_size: .
j_call: TRBJ1-1
d_call: .
v_call: TRBV3-1/TRBV3-2
cdr3_aa: CASSRGEGVAFF
cdr3_nt: TGTGCCAGCAGCCGGGGGGAGGGCGTAGCTTTCTTT

clone_size: once
j_call: TRBJ2-7
d_call: TRBD2
v_call: TRBV11-2
cdr3_aa: CASSFPSGGPRTYEQYF
cdr3_nt: TGTGCCAGCAGCTTTCCTAGCGGGGGGCCGCGAACCTACGAGCAGTACTTC

clone_size: .
j_call: TRBJ2-2
d_call: .
v_call: TRBV19
cdr3_aa: CASSTRDLNTGELFF
cdr3_nt: TGTGCCAGTAGTACCCGAGACTTGAACACCGGGGAGCTGTTTTTT

clone_size: .
j_call: TRBJ1-2
d_call: .
v_call: TRBV28
cdr3_aa: CASSLSQGSYGYTF
cdr3_nt: TGTGCCAGCAGTTTATCCCAGGGGAGCTATGGCTACACCTTC